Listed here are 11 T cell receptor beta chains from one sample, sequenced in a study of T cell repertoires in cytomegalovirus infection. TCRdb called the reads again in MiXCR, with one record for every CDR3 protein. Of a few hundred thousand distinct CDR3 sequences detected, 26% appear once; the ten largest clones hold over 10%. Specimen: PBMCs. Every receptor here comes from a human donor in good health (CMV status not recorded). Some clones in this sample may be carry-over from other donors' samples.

CDR3 protein: CASSLGARGNNEQFF. The CDR3 coding sequence is TGTGCCAGCAGCTTGGGGGCCAGGGGAAACAATGAGCAGTTCTTC. This chain uses TRBV5-5 with TRBJ2-1; the D gene is possibly TRBD1 (6 bases). CDR1 and CDR2 from the germline V gene are SGHKS and YYEKEE (reference sequence). The CDR3 is 15 residues long. Trimming left V 0 bases short and J 5 bases short, with 12 bases between.

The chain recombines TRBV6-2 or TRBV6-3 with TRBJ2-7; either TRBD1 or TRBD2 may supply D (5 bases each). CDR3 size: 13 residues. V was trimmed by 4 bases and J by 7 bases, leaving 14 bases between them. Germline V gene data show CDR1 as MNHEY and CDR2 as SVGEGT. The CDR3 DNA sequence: TGTGCCAGCAGTTTCCCCGGGACCGCAGAGCAGTACGTC. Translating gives CASSFPGTAEQYV.

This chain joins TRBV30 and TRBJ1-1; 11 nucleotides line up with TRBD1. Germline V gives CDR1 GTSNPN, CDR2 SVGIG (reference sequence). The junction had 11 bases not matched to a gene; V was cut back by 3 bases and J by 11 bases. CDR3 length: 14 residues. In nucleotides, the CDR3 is TGTGCCTGGAGCCCTCGGACAGGGGGCCCCCTGGCTTTCTTT. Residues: CAWSPRTGGPLAFF.

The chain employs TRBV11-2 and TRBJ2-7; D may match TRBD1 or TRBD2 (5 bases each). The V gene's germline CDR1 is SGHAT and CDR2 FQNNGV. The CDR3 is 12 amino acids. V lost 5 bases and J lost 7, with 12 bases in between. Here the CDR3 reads CASSEGLREQYV. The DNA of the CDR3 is TGTGCCAGCAGCGAGGGGTTGCGAGAGCAGTACGTC.

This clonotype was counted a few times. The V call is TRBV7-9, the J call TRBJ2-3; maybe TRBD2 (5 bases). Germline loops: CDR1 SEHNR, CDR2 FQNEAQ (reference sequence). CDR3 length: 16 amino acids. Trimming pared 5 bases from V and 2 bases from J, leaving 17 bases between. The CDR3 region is CASSHGIAENTDTQYF. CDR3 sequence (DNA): TGTGCCAGCAGCCACGGGATTGCGGAAAACACAGATACGCAGTATTTT.

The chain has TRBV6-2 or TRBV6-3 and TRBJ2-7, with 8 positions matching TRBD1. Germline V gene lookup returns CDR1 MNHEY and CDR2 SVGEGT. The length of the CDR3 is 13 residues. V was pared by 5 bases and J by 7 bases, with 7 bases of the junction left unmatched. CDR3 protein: CASSDPGTGEQYV. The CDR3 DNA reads TGTGCCAGCAGTGACCCAGGGACAGGAGAGCAGTACGTC.

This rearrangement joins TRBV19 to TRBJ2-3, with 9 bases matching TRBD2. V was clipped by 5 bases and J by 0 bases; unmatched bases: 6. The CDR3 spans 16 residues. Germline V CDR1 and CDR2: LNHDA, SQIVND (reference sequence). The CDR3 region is CASSLWTSVSTDTQYF. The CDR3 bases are TGTGCCAGTAGTCTATGGACTAGCGTGAGCACAGATACGCAGTATTTT. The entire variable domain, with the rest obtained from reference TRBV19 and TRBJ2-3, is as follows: DGGITQSPKYLFRKEGQNVTLSCEQNLNHDAMYWYRQDPGQGLRLIYYSQIVNDFQKGDIAEGYSVSREKKESFPLTVTSAQKNPTAFYLCASSLWTSVSTDTQYFGPGTRLTVL.

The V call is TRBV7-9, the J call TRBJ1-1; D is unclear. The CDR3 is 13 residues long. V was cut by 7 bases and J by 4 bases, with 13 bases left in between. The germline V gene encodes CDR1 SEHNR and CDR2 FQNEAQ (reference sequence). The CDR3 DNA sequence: TGTGCCAGCAAGGTCGAAGGGCGCACTGAAGCTTTCTTT. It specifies CASKVEGRTEAFF.

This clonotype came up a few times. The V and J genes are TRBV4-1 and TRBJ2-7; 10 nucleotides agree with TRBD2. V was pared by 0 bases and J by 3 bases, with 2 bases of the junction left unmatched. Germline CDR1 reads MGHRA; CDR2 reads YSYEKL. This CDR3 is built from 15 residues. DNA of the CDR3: TGCGCCAGCAGCCAAGATCTAGCGGGAGTCTACGAGCAGTACTTC. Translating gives CASSQDLAGVYEQYF.

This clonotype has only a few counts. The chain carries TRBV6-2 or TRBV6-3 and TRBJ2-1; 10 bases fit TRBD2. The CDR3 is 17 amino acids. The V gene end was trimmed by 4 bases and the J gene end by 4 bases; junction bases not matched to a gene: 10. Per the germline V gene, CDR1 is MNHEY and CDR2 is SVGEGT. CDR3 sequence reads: CASSLWPSGSRYNEQFF. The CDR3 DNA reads TGTGCCAGCAGTTTATGGCCTAGCGGGAGTCGGTACAATGAGCAGTTCTTC.

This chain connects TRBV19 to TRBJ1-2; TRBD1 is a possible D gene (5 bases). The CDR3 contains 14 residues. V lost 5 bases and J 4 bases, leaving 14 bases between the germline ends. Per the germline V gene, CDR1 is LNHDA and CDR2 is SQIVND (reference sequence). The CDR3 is CASSPQLGGYGYTF. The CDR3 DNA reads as TGTGCCAGTAGTCCACAGCTGGGGGGCTATGGCTACACCTTC. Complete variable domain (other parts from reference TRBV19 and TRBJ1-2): DGGITQSPKYLFRKEGQNVTLSCEQNLNHDAMYWYRQDPGQGLRLIYYSQIVNDFQKGDIAEGYSVSREKKESFPLTVTSAQKNPTAFYLCASSPQLGGYGYTFGSGTRLTVV.